The 25 T cell receptor beta chains in this list originate from one sample, sequenced in a study of T-cell reconstitution after alpha-beta-depleted transplantation in children. Unique molecular identifiers were built into the TCRbeta library. Using its own MiXCR run on the PCR reads, TCRdb lists one record per CDR3 protein. The sample lists about 690,000 distinct CDR3 sequences; 16% were seen once. The sequences come from PBMCs from the stem cell graft donor, collected from the stem cell graft. These receptors came from a human donor who donated a stem cell graft to a child with acute myeloid leukemia.

This clonotype was counted only a few times. The rearrangement links TRBV21-1 to TRBJ2-5. TRBV21-1 counts as a pseudogene. This CDR3 contains 14 residues. DNA for the CDR3: TGTGCCAGCAGGGCCAAGGCGTACCAAGAGACCCAGTACTTC. It codes for CASRAKAYQETQYF.

This chain uses TRBV7-8 with TRBJ2-5; maybe TRBD2 (5 bases). This CDR3 region has 15 residues. Trimming pared 5 bases from V and 2 bases from J, leaving 15 bases between. Germline V gene data show CDR1 as SGHVS and CDR2 as FQNEAQ. The CDR3 loop is CASSPPSIRQETQYF. The CDR3 DNA sequence: TGTGCCAGCAGCCCGCCTAGCATACGACAAGAGACCCAGTACTTC.

The chain carries TRBV2 and TRBJ2-1; 8 bases are a match to TRBD2. This CDR3 contains 12 residues. Trimming removed 7 bases from V and 9 bases from J; junction bases left unmatched: 5. Germline CDR1 reads SNHLY; CDR2 reads FYNNEI. The CDR3 here is CASIPSGGEQFF. DNA for the CDR3: TGTGCCAGCATTCCCAGCGGGGGTGAGCAGTTCTTC.

This clonotype was seen a few times. The rearrangement links TRBV28 to TRBJ1-1; no clear D. The ends were cut back, 6 bases at V and 3 bases at J, with 11 bases in the middle. Per the germline V gene, CDR1 is MDHEN and CDR2 is SYDVKM. The CDR3 runs to 13 residues. The CDR3 loop is CASRDGGHTEAFF. Here the CDR3 DNA reads TGTGCCAGCAGAGACGGTGGACACACTGAAGCTTTCTTT.

This clonotype was picked up many times. This chain joins TRBV7-6 and TRBJ2-1; 11 bases align to TRBD2. CDR1 is SGHVS and CDR2 is FNYEAQ in the germline V gene. Trimming at V came to 4 bases and at J to 4 bases, leaving 6 bases not matched to a gene. CDR3 length: 16 residues. The CDR3 DNA sequence: TGTGCCAGCAGCTCGTATACTAGCGGGGGTTACAATGAGCAGTTCTTC. It specifies CASSSYTSGGYNEQFF. Supplemented by reference TRBV7-6 and TRBJ2-1, the full variable domain reads GAGVSQSPRYKVTKRGQDVALRCDPISGHVSLYWYRQALGQGPEFLTYFNYEAQQDKSGLPNDRFSAERPEGSISTLTIQRTEQRDSAMYRCASSSYTSGGYNEQFFGPGTRLTVL.

This clonotype was counted a few times. At one boundary the junction diverges from the germline segment, which might be a read error. This chain links TRBV20-1 with TRBJ2-5; D is perhaps TRBD1 (6 bases). The CDR3 is made up of 16 amino acids. Germline assignment: CDR1 DFQATT and CDR2 SNEGSKA (reference sequence). CDR3 coding DNA: TGCAGTGCAAGAGGGGGATTGGGGACATCCCAAGAGACCCAGTACTTC. Translated: CSARGGLGTSQETQYF.

This clonotype appeared a few times. The V gene is TRBV13, the J gene TRBJ2-1; 10 nucleotides agree with TRBD1. The CDR3 has 16 residues. Germline V CDR1 and CDR2: PRHDT, FYEKMQ (reference sequence). The ends lost 3 bases at V and 4 bases at J; junction bases unmatched: 6. The CDR3 here is CASSFTTGGAYNEQFF. DNA of the CDR3: TGTGCCAGCAGCTTCACGACAGGGGGCGCGTACAATGAGCAGTTCTTC.

The V call is TRBV7-2, the J call TRBJ2-5; 8 positions agree with TRBD1. Germline assignment: CDR1 SGHTA and CDR2 FQGNSA. V was pared by 5 bases and J by 7 bases, with 6 bases of the junction left unmatched. The CDR3 has 13 amino acids. The CDR3 DNA sequence: TGTGCCAGCAGCACGGGACAGGCTGTGACCCAGTACTTC. Translating it yields CASSTGQAVTQYF.

At least ten counts were recorded for this clonotype. The rearrangement joins TRBV25-1 to TRBJ2-7; no clear D. V was pared by 6 bases and J by 2 bases, with 17 bases between. Germline assignment: CDR1 MGHDK and CDR2 SYGVNS. The CDR3 extends over 15 amino acids. The CDR3 coding sequence is TGTGCCAGCAGCCCCACGGCAGTCTACACCTACGAGCAGTACGTC. Its protein product is CASSPTAVYTYEQYV.

This clonotype was counted many times. This rearrangement joins TRBV24-1 to TRBJ2-7, with 7 bases aligning to TRBD1. Looked up from germline, CDR1 is KGHDR and CDR2 is SFDVKD. The CDR3 has 15 residues. The ends lost 4 bases at V and 3 bases at J; junction bases unmatched: 8. CDR3 loop: CATSDPHRGHYEQYF. CDR3 DNA sequence: TGTGCCACCAGTGACCCCCACAGGGGCCACTACGAGCAGTACTTC.

J is TRBJ1-5 and V is TRBV6-1, with D possibly matching TRBD1 (5 bases). Germline assignment: CDR1 MNHNS and CDR2 SASEGT. The CDR3 is made up of 14 amino acids. Trimming pared 6 bases from V and 4 bases from J, leaving 13 bases between. This chain's CDR3 is CASSIRGANQPQHF. The CDR3 bases are TGTGCCAGCAGCATCCGGGGCGCGAATCAGCCCCAGCATTTT.

The J gene is TRBJ1-3, the V gene TRBV7-2; no definite D call. CDR1 is SGHTA, CDR2 FQGNSA, per germline. V dropped 3 bases and J dropped 2 bases, with 11 bases sitting between them. This CDR3 is 15 amino acids long. CDR3 sequence reads: CASSFSLPPGNTIYF. CDR3 DNA sequence: TGTGCCAGCAGCTTTTCCCTCCCCCCTGGAAACACCATATATTTT. The whole variable domain, filled in from reference TRBV7-2 and TRBJ1-3, reads GAGVSQSPSNKVTEKGKDVELRCDPISGHTALYWYRQSLGQGLEFLIYFQGNSAPDKSGLPSDRFSAERTGGSVSTLTIQRTQQEDSAVYLCASSFSLPPGNTIYFGEGSWLTVV.

The chain employs TRBV15 and TRBJ2-2; 12 bases are a match to TRBD2. This CDR3 is 16 amino acids long. The ends lost 3 bases at V and 3 bases at J; junction bases unmatched: 2. The V gene's germline CDR1 is LNHNV and CDR2 YYDKDF (reference sequence). The chain's CDR3 is CATSSPSGGDTGELFF. For the CDR3, the DNA is TGTGCCACCAGCAGCCCTAGCGGGGGGGACACCGGGGAGCTGTTTTTT.

V is TRBV7-8 and J is TRBJ2-5; tentatively, D is TRBD2 (6 bases). Germline V lookup: CDR1 SGHVS, CDR2 FQNEAQ. The CDR3 length is 14 residues. V dropped 5 bases and J dropped 3 bases, with 13 bases sitting between them. The CDR3, as DNA: TGTGCCAGCAGCCCGGGACTCTTTAAAGAGACCCAGTACTTC. This translates into CASSPGLFKETQYF.

This clonotype was counted many times. V and J are TRBV20-1 and TRBJ2-1; tentatively, D is TRBD2 (7 bases). V was trimmed by 0 bases and J by 9 bases, leaving 21 bases between them. The germline gives CDR1 DFQATT, CDR2 SNEGSKA (reference sequence). The CDR3 length is 16 residues. CDR3 in amino acids: CSARDDLRGGAFEQFF. The CDR3 region has the DNA TGCAGTGCTAGAGATGATTTGAGAGGGGGGGCCTTTGAGCAGTTCTTC.

The chain links TRBV2 to TRBJ2-7; 10 nucleotides align to TRBD1. V lost 8 bases and J lost 6; bases outside the gene matches: 1. There are 11 residues in the CDR3. Germline V gene data show CDR1 as SNHLY and CDR2 as FYNNEI. CDR3 amino acids: CASGTGAEQYV. The CDR3 DNA is TGTGCCAGCGGGACAGGGGCCGAGCAGTACGTC.

This clonotype has only a few counts. The chain uses TRBV10-3 and TRBJ1-3; TRBD1 matches at 7 bases. There are 14 residues in the CDR3. From germline, CDR1 is ENHRY and CDR2 SYGVKD. V dropped 8 bases and J dropped 1; count of bases not matched to a gene: 5. CDR3 DNA: TGTGCCATCGGGGGGACAGATTCTGGAAACACCATATATTTT. The encoded protein is CAIGGTDSGNTIYF.

The V gene is TRBV12-3 or TRBV12-4, the J gene TRBJ2-1; 8 bases fit TRBD2. This CDR3 has 15 amino acids. The V gene end was trimmed by 2 bases and the J gene end by 8 bases; junction bases not matched to a gene: 8. CDR3 sequence: CASSLLRGVVDEQFF. CDR3 in DNA: TGTGCCAGCAGTTTATTGCGGGGGGTAGTCGATGAGCAGTTCTTC.

In this sample, this clonotype turned up a few times. The V and J genes are TRBV20-1 and TRBJ2-3; D ambiguous. The germline CDR1 and CDR2 sequences are DFQATT and SNEGSKA (reference sequence). This CDR3 has 14 amino acids. Between the trimmed V and J ends, which lost 4 bases and 6 bases, there was a span of 17 bases. The CDR3 coding sequence is TGCAGTGCTACCCGACGCGGTGTTGCCGATACGCAGTATTTT. Translating gives CSATRRGVADTQYF.

The CDR3, as DNA: TGCAGTGCTAGAGGGACTAGCGCCGGTTCGAAGACCCAGTACTTC. Translation: CSARGTSAGSKTQYF. The chain is built from TRBV20-1 and TRBJ2-5, with 9 positions matching TRBD2. The CDR3 contains 15 residues. V lost 1 base to trimming and J lost 6 bases; unmatched junction nucleotides: 9. Germline V CDR1 and CDR2: DFQATT, SNEGSKA (reference sequence).

This clonotype was detected ten times or more. The chain has TRBV5-1 and TRBJ2-3; 10 bases match TRBD1. Germline V CDR1 and CDR2: SGHRS, YFSETQ. The CDR3 runs 15 residues. J was trimmed by 4 bases and V by 0 bases; bases with no gene match: 2. In nucleotides, the CDR3 is TGCGCCAGCAGCTTGGGACAGGGGGCATCAGATACGCAGTATTTT. This sequence encodes CASSLGQGASDTQYF.

Points on this clonotype: This sequence may be a read error, since a much larger clone differs from it by one base. Since the CDR3 does not end with the conserved phenylalanine or tryptophan, this likely comes from a read error. The chain links TRBV5-1 to TRBJ2-1; possible D gene TRBD1, 5 bases. The CDR3 contains 13 residues. V lost 4 bases, J lost 4 bases, and 9 bases lay in between. Germline V gene data show CDR1 as SGHRS and CDR2 as YFSETQ. The CDR3 DNA reads as TGCGCCAGCAGCGTGGACATTTACAATGAGCAGTTCTTA. Translating it yields CASSVDIYNEQFL.

This clonotype was seen a few times. The V gene is TRBV7-9, the J gene TRBJ1-1; D possibly corresponds to TRBD1 (6 bases). CDR1 is SEHNR, CDR2 FQNEAQ, per germline (reference sequence). This CDR3 is 15 amino acids long. The V and J ends lost 4 bases and 3 bases respectively, with 15 bases between them. The chain's CDR3 is CASSSRQAADTEAFF. The CDR3 nucleotides are TGTGCCAGCAGCTCGAGACAGGCCGCCGACACTGAAGCTTTCTTT.

On this clonotype: This may stem from a read error, because a much larger clone lies one nucleotide away. J is TRBJ2-1 and V is TRBV20-1; TRBD1 agrees at 7 bases. Germline CDR1 reads DFQATT; CDR2 reads SNEGSKA (reference sequence). V lost 3 bases and J lost 7; bases outside the gene matches: 9. The length of the CDR3 is 14 residues. CDR3 amino acids: CSASRDRVRNEQFF. Here the CDR3 DNA reads TGCAGTGCTAGTCGCGACAGGGTGCGAAATGAGCAGTTCTTC.

On this clonotype itself: Given a much more abundant clone one base away, this may be a read error. This chain connects TRBV20-1 to TRBJ1-5; D gene ambiguous. V was trimmed by 5 bases and J by 3 bases, leaving 14 bases between them. CDR1 and CDR2 (germline): DFQATT, SNEGSKA (reference sequence). This CDR3 contains 14 residues. This CDR3 reads CSAGHPGFNQPQHF. The CDR3 nucleotides are TGCAGTGCTGGGCACCCGGGGTTCAATCAGCCCCAGCATTTT.